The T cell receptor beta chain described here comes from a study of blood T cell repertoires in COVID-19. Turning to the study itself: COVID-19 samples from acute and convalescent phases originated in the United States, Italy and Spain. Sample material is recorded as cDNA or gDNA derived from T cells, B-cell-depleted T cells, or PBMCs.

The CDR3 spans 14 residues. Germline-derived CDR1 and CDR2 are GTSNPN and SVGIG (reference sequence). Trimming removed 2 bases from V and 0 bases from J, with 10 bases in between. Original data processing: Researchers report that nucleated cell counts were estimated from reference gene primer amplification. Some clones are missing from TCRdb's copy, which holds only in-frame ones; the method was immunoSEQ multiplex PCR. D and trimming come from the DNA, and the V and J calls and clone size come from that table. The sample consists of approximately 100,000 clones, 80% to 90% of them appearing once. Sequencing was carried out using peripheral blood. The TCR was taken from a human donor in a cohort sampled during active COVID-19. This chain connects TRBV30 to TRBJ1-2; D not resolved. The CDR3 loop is CAWSWSGSNYGYTF. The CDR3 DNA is TGTGCCTGGAGTTGGTCAGGCTCTAACTATGGCTACACCTTC.